These T cell receptor beta chains were read from a single sample in a study of blood T cell repertoires in COVID-19. The protocol was immunoSEQ multiplex PCR, while the TCRdb copy is restricted to in-frame clones and leaves out a portion. The sample has around 57,000 clones; roughly 88% are singletons. The specimen was peripheral blood. The receptors were sampled from a woman older than 75 with active COVID-19. CDR3s include the opening cysteine and the closing phenylalanine or tryptophan. Each record gives: D gene, J gene, V gene, clone size, CDR3 DNA, CDR3 protein. A D gene is named only where the DNA matches it firmly. Clone size, where shown, is once, few, many, or a class for clones that have expanded.

d_call: TRBD2
j_call: TRBJ2-3
v_call: TRBV7-2
clone_size: NA
cdr3_nt: TGTGCCAGCAGTAGACTAGCGGGGGGGCAGGGAGATACGCAGTATTTT
cdr3_aa: CASSRLAGGQGDTQYF

d_call: NA
j_call: TRBJ2-1
v_call: TRBV6-2/TRBV6-3
clone_size: NA
cdr3_nt: TGTGCCAGCAGCCCATTACTAGTGGATGAGCAGTTCTTC
cdr3_aa: CASSPLLVDEQFF

d_call: NA
j_call: TRBJ1-1
v_call: TRBV7-6
clone_size: NA
cdr3_nt: TGTGCCAGCAGCTCTGGGACTTTGAACACTGAAGCTTTCTTT
cdr3_aa: CASSSGTLNTEAFF

d_call: TRBD2
j_call: TRBJ2-5
v_call: TRBV5-1
clone_size: NA
cdr3_nt: TGCGCCAGCAGCTTGGACCCAGCGGGGGGACAGACCCAGTACTTC
cdr3_aa: CASSLDPAGGQTQYF

d_call: TRBD2
j_call: TRBJ2-1
v_call: TRBV5-1
clone_size: NA
cdr3_nt: TGCGCCAGCACCCCGCGGGGGGGATACAATGAGCAGTTCTTC
cdr3_aa: CASTPRGGYNEQFF

d_call: NA
j_call: TRBJ1-4
v_call: TRBV11-1
clone_size: few
cdr3_nt: TGTGCCAGCAGCCCAGGGGTTAATGAAAAACTGTTTTTT
cdr3_aa: CASSPGVNEKLFF

d_call: TRBD1
j_call: TRBJ2-5
v_call: TRBV9
clone_size: NA
cdr3_nt: TGTGCCAGCAGCTTAGGACAGGGAGGAGGGGCACGGGAGACCCAGTACTTC
cdr3_aa: CASSLGQGGGARETQYF

d_call: NA
j_call: TRBJ1-3
v_call: TRBV5-1
clone_size: many
cdr3_nt: TGCGCCAGCAGCTTGACAGCCCGTCCCGGAAACACCATATATTTT
cdr3_aa: CASSLTARPGNTIYF

d_call: NA
j_call: TRBJ1-5
v_call: TRBV7-2
clone_size: NA
cdr3_nt: TGTGCCAGCAGCTTACCGGGAAATCAGCCCCAGCATTTT
cdr3_aa: CASSLPGNQPQHF

d_call: TRBD1
j_call: TRBJ2-2
v_call: TRBV19
clone_size: NA
cdr3_nt: TGTGCCAGTAGTATAGATGCCCCGGGACAGGGATTCACCGGGGAGCTGTTTTTT
cdr3_aa: CASSIDAPGQGFTGELFF

d_call: NA
j_call: TRBJ2-4
v_call: TRBV2
clone_size: NA
cdr3_nt: TGTGCCAGCGGGGGGGCGGCCAAAAACATTCAGTACTTC
cdr3_aa: CASGGAAKNIQYF

d_call: TRBD1
j_call: TRBJ2-2
v_call: TRBV7-3
clone_size: once
cdr3_nt: TGTGCCAGCAGCCCCTCACAGGGGACCGGGGAGCTGTTTTTT
cdr3_aa: CASSPSQGTGELFF

d_call: TRBD1
j_call: TRBJ1-4
v_call: TRBV14
clone_size: NA
cdr3_nt: TGTGCCAGCAGCCAAGGGACAGGGGGACCCGAAAAACTGTTTTTT
cdr3_aa: CASSQGTGGPEKLFF

d_call: NA
j_call: TRBJ2-7
v_call: TRBV3-1/TRBV3-2
clone_size: once
cdr3_nt: TGTGCCAGCAGCCGGTTAGGGACTTCTTACGAGCAGTACTTC
cdr3_aa: CASSRLGTSYEQYF

d_call: NA
j_call: TRBJ1-4
v_call: TRBV28
clone_size: NA
cdr3_nt: TGTGCCAGCAGAAGTTTGCAGAGGTTTTCAACTAATGAAAAACTGTTTTTT
cdr3_aa: CASRSLQRFSTNEKLFF

d_call: TRBD2
j_call: TRBJ2-7
v_call: TRBV9
clone_size: NA
cdr3_nt: TGTGCCAGCAGCCTAGCGGGGGATTCCTACGAGCAGTACTTC
cdr3_aa: CASSLAGDSYEQYF

d_call: TRBD2
j_call: TRBJ2-1
v_call: TRBV11-2
clone_size: NA
cdr3_nt: TGTGCCAGCAGCCAAGGACTAGCATCCTACAATGAGCAGTTCTTC
cdr3_aa: CASSQGLASYNEQFF

d_call: NA
j_call: TRBJ2-2
v_call: TRBV11-3
clone_size: NA
cdr3_nt: TGTGCCAGCAGCTTAGCGGATAGCGGCGGGGAGCTGTTTTTT
cdr3_aa: CASSLADSGGELFF

d_call: TRBD2
j_call: TRBJ2-5
v_call: TRBV30
clone_size: few
cdr3_nt: TGTGCCTGCGCGGGGGGTATGTCAGAGACCCAGTACTTC
cdr3_aa: CACAGGMSETQYF

d_call: NA
j_call: TRBJ2-5
v_call: TRBV5-1
clone_size: NA
cdr3_nt: TGCGCCAGCAGCCCTACAGGTGGGGAGACCCAGTACTTC
cdr3_aa: CASSPTGGETQYF

d_call: TRBD1
j_call: TRBJ2-7
v_call: TRBV7-2
clone_size: NA
cdr3_nt: TGTGCCAGCAGCCCAGAGACAGGGAATTACGAGCAGTACTTC
cdr3_aa: CASSPETGNYEQYF

d_call: NA
j_call: TRBJ2-5
v_call: TRBV9
clone_size: NA
cdr3_nt: TGTGCCAGCAGCCGAGCTCAGGGCGTACGGGGGGAGACCCAGTACTTC
cdr3_aa: CASSRAQGVRGETQYF

d_call: NA
j_call: TRBJ2-2
v_call: TRBV9
clone_size: NA
cdr3_nt: TGTGCCAGCAGCTGGACAGCCACGAACACCGGGGAGCTGTTTTTT
cdr3_aa: CASSWTATNTGELFF

d_call: NA
j_call: TRBJ1-1
v_call: TRBV28
clone_size: few
cdr3_nt: TGTGCCAGCAGTTTCGGACGGGGAACTGAAGCTTTCTTT
cdr3_aa: CASSFGRGTEAFF

d_call: TRBD1
j_call: TRBJ2-2
v_call: TRBV19
clone_size: NA
cdr3_nt: TGTGCCAGTAGCGATAGGGGTGGGCAGGGGGCTATCACCGGGGAGCTGTTTTTT
cdr3_aa: CASSDRGGQGAITGELFF

d_call: TRBD2
j_call: TRBJ2-2
v_call: TRBV6-6
clone_size: NA
cdr3_nt: TGTGCCAGCAGTTACGTGCGGGGGTCGGACACCGGGGAGCTGTTTTTT
cdr3_aa: CASSYVRGSDTGELFF

d_call: NA
j_call: TRBJ1-6
v_call: TRBV28
clone_size: once
cdr3_nt: TGTGCCAGCAGTGGACAGATCTATAATTCACCCCTCCACTTT
cdr3_aa: CASSGQIYNSPLHF

d_call: TRBD2
j_call: TRBJ2-3
v_call: TRBV11-3
clone_size: NA
cdr3_nt: TGTGCCAGCAGCTTAGGCGGGGGGCCCGGGACAGATACGCAGTATTTT
cdr3_aa: CASSLGGGPGTDTQYF

d_call: TRBD2
j_call: TRBJ2-1
v_call: TRBV5-1
clone_size: NA
cdr3_nt: TGCGCCAGCAGCTTGGGCGGGGGGCTCCCGAGCTCCTACAATGAGCAGTTCTTC
cdr3_aa: CASSLGGGLPSSYNEQFF

d_call: NA
j_call: TRBJ2-3
v_call: TRBV19
clone_size: NA
cdr3_nt: TGTGCCAGTAGAAACGTGGGGGCCTGGCCAGATACGCAGTATTTT
cdr3_aa: CASRNVGAWPDTQYF

d_call: TRBD2
j_call: TRBJ2-3
v_call: TRBV30
clone_size: NA
cdr3_nt: TGTGCCCGAGGGGCTAGCGGGTTCACAGATACGCAGTATTTT
cdr3_aa: CARGASGFTDTQYF

d_call: TRBD2
j_call: TRBJ2-3
v_call: TRBV7-9
clone_size: NA
cdr3_nt: TGTGCCAGCAGCCCGGGACTAGCGGGGCTTACTCAAACAGATACGCAGTATTTT
cdr3_aa: CASSPGLAGLTQTDTQYF

d_call: TRBD2
j_call: TRBJ2-1
v_call: TRBV7-8
clone_size: NA
cdr3_nt: TGTGCCAGCAGCATTCGCGGCGGGGGGGCCGGCAATGAGCAGTTCTTC
cdr3_aa: CASSIRGGGAGNEQFF

d_call: NA
j_call: TRBJ1-2
v_call: TRBV7-2
clone_size: NA
cdr3_nt: TGTGCCAGCAGCTTATCTGCGGGAGACTATGGCTACACCTTC
cdr3_aa: CASSLSAGDYGYTF

d_call: TRBD2
j_call: TRBJ2-3
v_call: TRBV4-2
clone_size: NA
cdr3_nt: TGTGCCAGCAGCCGGCTAGCGGGGGGGGTCACAGATACGCAGTATTTT
cdr3_aa: CASSRLAGGVTDTQYF

d_call: TRBD2
j_call: TRBJ2-2
v_call: TRBV18
clone_size: once
cdr3_nt: TGTGCCAGCTCACCACTAGCGGGGAACACCGGGGAGCTGTTTTTT
cdr3_aa: CASSPLAGNTGELFF

d_call: NA
j_call: TRBJ1-2
v_call: TRBV10-3
clone_size: once
cdr3_nt: TGTGCCATCAGTGCCCCCCCTGGGCGAGGCTACACCTTC
cdr3_aa: CAISAPPGRGYTF

d_call: TRBD2
j_call: TRBJ2-1
v_call: TRBV2
clone_size: NA
cdr3_nt: TGTGCCAGCAAGCAGACTAGCAACAATGAGCAGTTCTTC
cdr3_aa: CASKQTSNNEQFF

d_call: NA
j_call: TRBJ2-7
v_call: TRBV6-6
clone_size: once
cdr3_nt: TGTGCCAGCAGTTCAGGAACCTACGAGCAGTACTTC
cdr3_aa: CASSSGTYEQYF

d_call: TRBD2
j_call: TRBJ2-3
v_call: TRBV6-1
clone_size: NA
cdr3_nt: TGTGCCAGCAGTGAAGTCTTGCGGGGGGGCAGGGATACGCAGTATTTT
cdr3_aa: CASSEVLRGGRDTQYF

d_call: NA
j_call: TRBJ2-1
v_call: TRBV7-2
clone_size: NA
cdr3_nt: TGTGCCAGCAGCCCGAGTGGGGGGGCTTCCTACAATGAGCAGTTCTTC
cdr3_aa: CASSPSGGASYNEQFF

d_call: TRBD2
j_call: TRBJ2-7
v_call: TRBV2
clone_size: NA
cdr3_nt: TGTGCCAGCACGGCGGGGGGGGACGAGCAGTACTTC
cdr3_aa: CASTAGGDEQYF

d_call: NA
j_call: TRBJ2-2
v_call: TRBV7-2
clone_size: NA
cdr3_nt: TGTGCCAGCAGGCTCTTAGGCGGGGGCCGGAACACCGGGGAGCTGTTTTTT
cdr3_aa: CASRLLGGGRNTGELFF

d_call: TRBD2
j_call: TRBJ2-7
v_call: TRBV29-1
clone_size: NA
cdr3_nt: TGCAGCGTGACGGGCGGTAGCGGGGCCTCCTACGAGCAGTACTTC
cdr3_aa: CSVTGGSGASYEQYF